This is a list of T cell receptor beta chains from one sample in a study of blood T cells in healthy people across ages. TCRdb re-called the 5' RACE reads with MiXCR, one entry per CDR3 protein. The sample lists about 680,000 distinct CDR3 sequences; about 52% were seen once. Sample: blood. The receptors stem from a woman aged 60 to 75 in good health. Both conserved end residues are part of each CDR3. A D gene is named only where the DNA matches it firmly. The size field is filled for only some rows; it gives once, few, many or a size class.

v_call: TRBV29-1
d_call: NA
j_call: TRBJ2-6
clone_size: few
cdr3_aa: CSVEGGYSGANVLTF
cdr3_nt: TGCAGCGTTGAAGGAGGGTACTCTGGGGCCAACGTCCTGACTTTC

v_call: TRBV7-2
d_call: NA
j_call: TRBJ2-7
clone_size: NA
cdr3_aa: CASSLNSYSYEQYF
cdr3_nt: TGTGCCAGCAGCCTTAATAGTTACTCCTACGAGCAGTACTTC

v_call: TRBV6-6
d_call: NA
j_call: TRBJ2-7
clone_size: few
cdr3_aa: CASSPLEKGSYEQYF
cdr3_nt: TGTGCCAGCAGCCCCCTAGAGAAAGGCTCCTACGAGCAGTACTTC

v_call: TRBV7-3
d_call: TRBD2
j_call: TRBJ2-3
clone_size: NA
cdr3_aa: CASSIAGVTDTQYF
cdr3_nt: TGTGCCAGCAGCATAGCGGGAGTCACAGATACGCAGTATTTT

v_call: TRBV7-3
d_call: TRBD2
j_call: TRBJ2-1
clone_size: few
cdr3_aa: CASSSLAGGLNEQFF
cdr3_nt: TGTGCCAGCAGCTCCCTGGCGGGAGGGTTGAATGAGCAGTTCTTC

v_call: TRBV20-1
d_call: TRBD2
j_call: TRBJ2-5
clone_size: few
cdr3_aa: CSAIAGKETQYF
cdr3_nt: TGCAGTGCAATAGCGGGAAAGGAGACCCAGTACTTC

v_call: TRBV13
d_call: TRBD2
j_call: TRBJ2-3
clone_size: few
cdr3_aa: CASSFGGRGADTQYF
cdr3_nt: TGTGCCAGCAGCTTCGGCGGGAGGGGCGCAGATACGCAGTATTTT

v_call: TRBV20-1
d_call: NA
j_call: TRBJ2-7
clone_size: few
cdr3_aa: CSAREQVSYEQYF
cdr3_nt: TGCAGTGCTAGAGAACAGGTATCCTATGAGCAGTACTTC

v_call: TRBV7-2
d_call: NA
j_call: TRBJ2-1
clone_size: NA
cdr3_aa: CASSLASENYNEQFF
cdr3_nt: TGTGCCAGCAGCTTAGCCAGCGAGAATTACAATGAGCAGTTCTTC

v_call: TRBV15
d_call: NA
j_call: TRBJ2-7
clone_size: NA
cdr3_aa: CATSRGDEGREQYF
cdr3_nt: TGTGCCACCAGCAGGGGTGATGAGGGTAGGGAGCAGTACTTC

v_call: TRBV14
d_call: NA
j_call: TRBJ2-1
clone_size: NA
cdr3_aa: CASSLPVHLAGSSYNEQFF
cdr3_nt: TGTGCCAGCAGCCTACCCGTACATCTGGCGGGGAGCTCCTACAATGAGCAGTTCTTC

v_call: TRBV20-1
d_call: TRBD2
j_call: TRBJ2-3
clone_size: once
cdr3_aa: CSAPGTSGTADTQYF
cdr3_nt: TGCAGTGCCCCCGGGACTAGCGGGACGGCGGATACGCAGTATTTT

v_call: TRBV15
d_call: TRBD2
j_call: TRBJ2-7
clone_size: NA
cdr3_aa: CATSRGGLAGSYEQYF
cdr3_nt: TGTGCCACCAGCAGGGGGGGACTAGCGGGATCCTACGAGCAGTACTTC

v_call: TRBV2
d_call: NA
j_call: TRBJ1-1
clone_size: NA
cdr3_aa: CASSEGEGSEAFF
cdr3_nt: TGTGCCAGCAGTGAAGGGGAGGGTTCTGAAGCTTTCTTT

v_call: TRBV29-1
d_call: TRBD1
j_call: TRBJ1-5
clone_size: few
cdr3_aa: CSVGTGLGNQPQHF
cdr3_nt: TGCAGCGTGGGGACAGGGTTGGGCAATCAGCCCCAGCATTTT

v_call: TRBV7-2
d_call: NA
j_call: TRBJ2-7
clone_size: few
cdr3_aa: CASSLAGRGPYEQYF
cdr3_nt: TGTGCCAGCAGCTTAGCGGGCCGGGGCCCCTACGAGCAGTACTTC

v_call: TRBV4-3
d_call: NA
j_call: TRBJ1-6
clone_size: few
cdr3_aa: CASSYGGGELGSPLHF
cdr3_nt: TGCGCCAGCAGCTACGGCGGTGGGGAGCTAGGGTCACCCCTCCACTTT

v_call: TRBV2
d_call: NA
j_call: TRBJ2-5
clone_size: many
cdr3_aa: CASSVDRTQYF
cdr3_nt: TGTGCCAGCAGCGTCGATCGGACCCAGTACTTC

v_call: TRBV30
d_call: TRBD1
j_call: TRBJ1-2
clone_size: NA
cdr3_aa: CAWSGDSRYTF
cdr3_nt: TGTGCCTGGAGTGGGGACAGCCGCTACACCTTC

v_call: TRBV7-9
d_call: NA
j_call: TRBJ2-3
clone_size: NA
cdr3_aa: CASSLARSDTQYF
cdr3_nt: TGTGCCAGCAGCTTAGCGCGATCAGATACGCAGTATTTT

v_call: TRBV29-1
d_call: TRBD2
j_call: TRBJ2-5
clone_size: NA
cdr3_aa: CSVVTSGSRETQYF
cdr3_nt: TGCAGCGTAGTGACTAGCGGGAGTAGAGAGACCCAGTACTTC

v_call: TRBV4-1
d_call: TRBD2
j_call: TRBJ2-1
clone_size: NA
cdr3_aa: CASSHSGTSGRGDYNEQFF
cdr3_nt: TGCGCCAGCAGCCACTCAGGGACTAGCGGGAGGGGAGACTACAATGAGCAGTTCTTC

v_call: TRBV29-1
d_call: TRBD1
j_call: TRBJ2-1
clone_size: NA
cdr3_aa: CSVGGTPGQGAVETQFF
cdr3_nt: TGCAGCGTTGGGGGCACCCCGGGACAGGGGGCAGTTGAGACCCAGTTCTTC

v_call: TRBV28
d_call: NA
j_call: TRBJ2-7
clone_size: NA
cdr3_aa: CASRKSVARPRGSYEQYF
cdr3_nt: TGTGCCAGCAGGAAAAGCGTAGCTCGGCCCCGGGGCTCCTACGAGCAGTACTTC

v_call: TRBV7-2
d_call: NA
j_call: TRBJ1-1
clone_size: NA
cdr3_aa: CASSRWEGVTEAFF
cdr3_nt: TGTGCCAGCAGCCGCTGGGAAGGGGTCACTGAAGCTTTCTTT

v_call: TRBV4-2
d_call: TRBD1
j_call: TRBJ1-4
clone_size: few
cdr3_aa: CASSQSGQIEKLFF
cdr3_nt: TGTGCCAGCAGCCAATCGGGACAGATTGAAAAACTGTTTTTT

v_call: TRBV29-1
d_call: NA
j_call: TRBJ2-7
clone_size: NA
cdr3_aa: CSVEGRGTREQYF
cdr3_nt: TGCAGTGTTGAGGGACGGGGGACCCGCGAGCAGTACTTC

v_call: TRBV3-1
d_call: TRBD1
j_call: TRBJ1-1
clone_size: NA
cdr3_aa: CASSGGQLNTEAFF
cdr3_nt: TGTGCCAGCAGCGGGGGACAGCTGAACACTGAAGCTTTCTTT

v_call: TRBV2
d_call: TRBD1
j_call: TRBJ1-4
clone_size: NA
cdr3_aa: CASSTDRVKLFF
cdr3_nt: TGTGCCAGCAGTACTGACAGGGTTAAACTGTTTTTT

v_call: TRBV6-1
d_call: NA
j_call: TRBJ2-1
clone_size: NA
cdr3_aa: CASSEVGISRNEQFF
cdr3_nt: TGTGCCAGCAGTGAAGTAGGGATTTCCCGCAATGAGCAGTTCTTC

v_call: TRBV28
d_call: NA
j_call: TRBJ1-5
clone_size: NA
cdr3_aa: CASTGTSNHQPQHF
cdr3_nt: TGTGCCAGTACCGGGACATCTAACCATCAGCCCCAGCATTTT

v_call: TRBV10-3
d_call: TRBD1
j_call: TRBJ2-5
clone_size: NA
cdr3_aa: CAISEGTAQETQYF
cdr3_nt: TGTGCCATCAGTGAGGGGACAGCCCAAGAGACCCAGTACTTC

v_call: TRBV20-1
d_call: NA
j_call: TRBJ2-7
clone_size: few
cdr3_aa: CSARHSRGEQYF
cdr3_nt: TGCAGTGCTCGCCACTCTCGGGGCGAGCAGTACTTC

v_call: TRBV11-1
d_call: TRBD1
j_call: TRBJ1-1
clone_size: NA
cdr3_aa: CASSFRQGLNTEAFF
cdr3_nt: TGTGCCAGCAGCTTCCGACAGGGCTTGAACACTGAAGCTTTCTTT

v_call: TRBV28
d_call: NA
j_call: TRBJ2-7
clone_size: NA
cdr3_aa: CASGSPGRYEQYF
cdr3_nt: TGTGCCAGCGGTTCCCCCGGAAGATACGAGCAGTACTTC

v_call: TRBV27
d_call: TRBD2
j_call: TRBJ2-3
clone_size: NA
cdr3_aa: CASSFSQAGVTDTQYF
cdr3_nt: TGTGCCAGCAGTTTTTCCCAAGCGGGAGTCACAGATACGCAGTATTTT

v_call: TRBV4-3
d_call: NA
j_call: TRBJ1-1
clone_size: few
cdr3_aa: CASSQDQAGRVTFF
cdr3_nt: TGCGCCAGCAGCCAAGATCAGGCAGGGCGTGTAACTTTCTTT

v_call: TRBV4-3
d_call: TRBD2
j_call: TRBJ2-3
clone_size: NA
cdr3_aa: CASAGTSGTDTQYF
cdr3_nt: TGCGCCAGCGCCGGGACTAGCGGCACAGATACGCAGTATTTT

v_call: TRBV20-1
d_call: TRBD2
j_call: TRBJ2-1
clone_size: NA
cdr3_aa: CSARKIAGRLYNEQFF
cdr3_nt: TGCAGTGCTCGAAAGATAGCGGGGCGGCTTTACAATGAGCAGTTCTTC

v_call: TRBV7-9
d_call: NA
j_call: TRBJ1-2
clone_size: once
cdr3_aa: CASSSGRTRGYTF
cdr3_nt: TGTGCCAGCAGCTCGGGAAGAACGCGGGGCTACACCTTC

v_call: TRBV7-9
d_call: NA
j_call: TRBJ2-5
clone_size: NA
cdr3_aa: CASTGSEETQYF
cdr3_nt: TGTGCCAGCACAGGGAGCGAAGAGACCCAGTACTTC

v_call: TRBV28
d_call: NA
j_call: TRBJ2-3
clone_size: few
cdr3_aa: CASQGRAFTDTQYF
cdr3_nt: TGTGCCAGCCAGGGGCGGGCGTTCACAGATACGCAGTATTTT